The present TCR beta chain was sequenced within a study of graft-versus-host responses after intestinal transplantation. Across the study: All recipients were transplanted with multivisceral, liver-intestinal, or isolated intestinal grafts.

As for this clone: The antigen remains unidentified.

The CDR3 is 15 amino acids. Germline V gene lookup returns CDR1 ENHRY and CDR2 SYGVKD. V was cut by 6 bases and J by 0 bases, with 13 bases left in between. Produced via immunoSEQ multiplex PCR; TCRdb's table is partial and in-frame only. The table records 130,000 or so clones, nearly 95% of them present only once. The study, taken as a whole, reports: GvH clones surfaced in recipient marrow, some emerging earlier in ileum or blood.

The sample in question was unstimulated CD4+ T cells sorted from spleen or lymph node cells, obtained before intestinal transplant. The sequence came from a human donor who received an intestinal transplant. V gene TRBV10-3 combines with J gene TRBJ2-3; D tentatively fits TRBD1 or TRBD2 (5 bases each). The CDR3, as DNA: TGTGCCATCAGCAGGGCACTAGGTAGCACAGATACGCAGTATTTT. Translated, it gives CAISRALGSTDTQYF.